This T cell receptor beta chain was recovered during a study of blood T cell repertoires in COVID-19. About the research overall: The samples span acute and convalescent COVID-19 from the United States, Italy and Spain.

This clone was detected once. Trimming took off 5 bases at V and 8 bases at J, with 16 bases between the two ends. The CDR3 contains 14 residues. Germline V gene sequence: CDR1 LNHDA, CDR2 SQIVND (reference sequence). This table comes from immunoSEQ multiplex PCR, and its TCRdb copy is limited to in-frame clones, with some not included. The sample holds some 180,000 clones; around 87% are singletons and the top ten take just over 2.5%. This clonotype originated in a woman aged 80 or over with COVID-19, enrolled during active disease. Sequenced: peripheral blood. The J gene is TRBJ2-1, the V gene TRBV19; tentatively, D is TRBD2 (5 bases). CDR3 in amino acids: CASSEPSLFHEQFF. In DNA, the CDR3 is TGTGCCAGTAGTGAGCCTAGCTTGTTCCATGAGCAGTTCTTC.